This is a list of T cell receptor beta chains from one sample in a study of cytomegalovirus exposure and HLA in healthy donors. Sequencing used immunoSEQ multiplex PCR; TCRdb keeps in-frame clones, though not all of them. The sample carries over 100,000 clones, under 85% recorded once. Sequencing was carried out using PBMCs. All receptors come from a man aged 25-45 years in good health and CMV-seropositive. Each CDR3 is given with its conserved first and last residue. The D gene is left open where the match is weak. Part of the rows lack a size; the others show once, few, many or a class for expanded clones.

.,.,TRBV7-9,TRBJ1-6,TGTGCCAGCAGCTTAGATACGGTTAACAGGAATAATTCACCCCTCCACTTT,CASSLDTVNRNNSPLHF
.,.,TRBV7-8,TRBJ2-7,TGTGCCAGCAGCTTCCCGAGGCGCGAGCAGTACTTC,CASSFPRREQYF
few,.,TRBV6-5,TRBJ2-2,TGTGCCAGCATCCCAGCGAACACCGGGGAGCTGTTTTTT,CASIPANTGELFF
once,.,TRBV2,TRBJ2-3,TGTGCCAGCAGGGTGCGCGGGTCAGATACGCAGTATTTT,CASRVRGSDTQYF
.,.,TRBV6-5,TRBJ1-1,TGTGCCAGCAGTTACCACCCCCAGGGTAACACTGAAGCTTTCTTT,CASSYHPQGNTEAFF
.,TRBD1,TRBV2,TRBJ1-1,TGTGCCAGCTGCGGACAGGGAGGTACTGAAGCTTTCTTT,CASCGQGGTEAFF
.,.,TRBV5-1,TRBJ1-3,TGCGCCAGCAGCCCCGAACCACCTACGAACGCTGGAAACACCATATATTTT,CASSPEPPTNAGNTIYF
.,.,TRBV5-1,TRBJ2-7,TGCGCCAGCAGCTTGAGCAGGGTGTACTCCGAGCAGTACTTC,CASSLSRVYSEQYF
.,.,TRBV6-1,TRBJ2-1,TGTGCCAGCAGTCCACTAGCTTATGAGCAGTTCTTC,CASSPLAYEQFF
few,.,TRBV6-1,TRBJ2-5,TGTGCCAGCAGTGAAGGGACAGTAGGCCAAGAGACCCAGTACTTC,CASSEGTVGQETQYF
.,TRBD1,TRBV7-2,TRBJ1-2,TGTGCCAGCAGCCCCCGACAGGGAAGCTATGGCTACACCTTC,CASSPRQGSYGYTF
.,TRBD1,TRBV25-1,TRBJ1-4,TGTGCCAGCAGTGAATACGGGACAGGGGAAAAACTGTTTTTT,CASSEYGTGEKLFF
few,.,TRBV6-1,TRBJ2-7,TGTGCCAGCAGTGGTACGCTGGACAGTCCTGGCGAGCAGTACTTC,CASSGTLDSPGEQYF
.,TRBD1,TRBV29-1,TRBJ1-2,TGCAGCGTTGTAGCAGGGGGGAACTATGGCTACACCTTC,CSVVAGGNYGYTF
.,TRBD2,TRBV7-2,TRBJ2-3,TGTGCCAGCAGCCCAGCGGGGGGGGTGGTGAGCACAGATACGCAGTATTTT,CASSPAGGVVSTDTQYF
.,TRBD1,TRBV2,TRBJ1-5,TGTGCCAGCAGAGGGGACAGCCGCAATCAGCCCCAGCATTTT,CASRGDSRNQPQHF
.,TRBD1,TRBV5-1,TRBJ2-7,TGCGCCAGCAGCTCCCAGACAGGGTGGTACGAGCAGTACTTC,CASSSQTGWYEQYF